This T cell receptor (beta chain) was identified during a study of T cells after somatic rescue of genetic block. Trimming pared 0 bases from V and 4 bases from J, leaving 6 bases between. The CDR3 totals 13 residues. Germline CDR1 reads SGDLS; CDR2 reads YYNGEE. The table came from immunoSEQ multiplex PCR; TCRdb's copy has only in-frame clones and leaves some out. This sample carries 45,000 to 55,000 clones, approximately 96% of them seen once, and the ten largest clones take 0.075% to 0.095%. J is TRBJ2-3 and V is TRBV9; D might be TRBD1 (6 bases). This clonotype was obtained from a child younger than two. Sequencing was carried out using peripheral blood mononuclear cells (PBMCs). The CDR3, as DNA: TGTGCCAGCAGCGTAGCAGGGGCAGATACGCAGTATTTT. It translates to CASSVAGADTQYF.